This TCR beta chain emerged from a study of cytomegalovirus exposure and HLA in healthy donors. Whole-study findings and limits: Analysis performed later found 16,951 TCR beta sequences associated with HLA alleles at 0.05 false discovery rate. Among the CMV-associated chains, a few were confirmed in vitro as specific for CMV antigens.

To note about this clone: Its antigen remains unknown.

The CDR3 runs 15 residues. Trimming cost V 3 bases and J 3 bases, with 15 bases left between them. Germline V lookup: CDR1 MGHRA, CDR2 YSYEKL. 60 Vbeta and 13 Jbeta primers were used in PCR. TCRdb's table, derived via immunoSEQ multiplex PCR, lists solely in-frame clones and lacks some. Its table lists about 46,000 clones. The rearrangement links TRBV4-1 to TRBJ2-7; possible D gene TRBD2, 6 bases. This receptor was taken from a woman between 40 and 50 years old in good health and CMV-seronegative. The sample consisted of PBMCs. The CDR3 region has the DNA TGCGCCAGCAGCCATCGGGAGACGGGAAACTACGAGCAGTACTTC. Its protein product is CASSHRETGNYEQYF.